The 32 T cell receptor beta chains below all came from one sample that was sequenced in a study of neurological immune-mediated disorders. TCRdb re-derived calls from the 5' RACE reads in MiXCR, one entry per CDR3 protein. Of 55,000 or so distinct CDR3 sequences in the sample, 4% were seen once. What was sequenced was CD4+ T cells from blood. These receptor sequences come from a middle-aged woman with multiple sclerosis.

This clonotype has ten or more counts. The rearrangement joins TRBV20-1 to TRBJ2-1; 8 bases fit TRBD1. The CDR3 consists of 14 residues. In germline, CDR1 is DFQATT, CDR2 SNEGSKA (reference sequence). J lost 12 bases, V lost 2 bases, and 12 bases had no gene match. The CDR3 DNA sequence: TGCAGTGCTAGACCCCCTCTGACTGGACAGGGGCAGTTCTTC. Translated: CSARPPLTGQGQFF.

At least ten counts were recorded for this clonotype. V and J are TRBV5-1 and TRBJ2-1; TRBD2 agrees at 10 bases. After removal of 4 bases from V and 2 bases from J, the junction contained 3 bases not matched to a gene. The CDR3 runs 15 residues. Germline CDR1 and CDR2: SGHRS and YFSETQ. CDR3 loop: CASSLSGGPYNEQFF. CDR3 nucleotides: TGCGCCAGCAGCCTTAGCGGGGGGCCCTACAATGAGCAGTTCTTC.

In this sample, this clonotype turned up many times. The J gene is TRBJ2-3, the V gene TRBV29-1; D remains ambiguous. The CDR3 runs to 11 residues. Germline CDR1 and CDR2: SQVTM and ANQGSEA. V was pared by 4 bases and J by 5 bases, with 7 bases between. The CDR3: CSVGRGDTQYF. The CDR3 region has the DNA TGCAGCGTTGGCCGAGGAGATACGCAGTATTTT.

In its sample, this clonotype was seen many times. The chain couples TRBV5-5 to TRBJ1-6, with a possible D match to TRBD1 (6 bases). Between the trimmed V and J ends, which lost 4 bases and 9 bases, there was a span of 20 bases. This CDR3 contains 16 residues. The germline CDR1 and CDR2 sequences are SGHKS and YYEKEE (reference sequence). Written as DNA, the CDR3 is TGTGCCAGCAGCCATGGCCGGGGGCTATCGGGTTCACCCCTCCACTTT. Residues: CASSHGRGLSGSPLHF.

This clonotype was found a few times. The chain couples TRBV6-6 to TRBJ2-3, with unresolved D. The V gene lost 8 bases and the J gene lost 1 base, with 16 bases spanning the gap. CDR3 length equals 15 residues. Germline CDR1 MNHNY, CDR2 SVGAGI (reference sequence). CDR3 sequence: CASGGSGSRTDTQYF. The DNA for the CDR3 is TGTGCCAGCGGTGGATCTGGGTCCCGCACAGATACGCAGTATTTT.

At least ten counts were recorded for this clonotype. The chain couples TRBV6-5 to TRBJ2-6; D is undetermined. V was trimmed by 4 bases and J by 2 bases, leaving 9 bases between them. This CDR3 contains 15 residues. Germline CDR1 is MNHEY and CDR2 is SVGAGI. CDR3 bases: TGTGCCAGCAGTTCAGGAGCTGCTGGGGCCAACGTCCTGACTTTC. It specifies CASSSGAAGANVLTF.

This clonotype was found many times. The J gene is TRBJ2-5, the V gene TRBV5-1; 9 nucleotides match TRBD1. This CDR3 contains 15 residues. CDR1 and CDR2 from the germline V gene are SGHRS and YFSETQ. V shed 4 bases, J shed 5 bases, and the junction held 9 bases outside the gene matches. DNA for the CDR3: TGCGCCAGCAGCCTCGGACAGGGGCCCTGGGAGACCCAGTACTTC. Protein: CASSLGQGPWETQYF.

This clonotype was seen ten or more times. This chain joins TRBV5-5 and TRBJ2-2; TRBD2 matches 13 bases. Trimming removed 4 bases from V and 0 bases from J; junction bases left unmatched: 3. This CDR3 has 17 residues. CDR1 and CDR2 from the germline V gene are SGHKS and YYEKEE (reference sequence). This chain's CDR3 is CASSGLAGAANTGELFF. DNA for the CDR3: TGTGCCAGCAGCGGACTAGCGGGGGCCGCGAACACCGGGGAGCTGTTTTTT.

Ten or more counts support this clonotype. The chain employs TRBV24-1 and TRBJ1-5, with TRBD1 matching 11 bases. Germline trimming cut 4 bases from V and 6 bases from J; bases unmatched to any gene: 7. Germline V gives CDR1 KGHDR, CDR2 SFDVKD. The CDR3 extends over 16 amino acids. CDR3 coding DNA: TGTGCCACCAGTGACCGTGGACAGGGGGCTGGTCAGCCCCAGCATTTT. Residues: CATSDRGQGAGQPQHF.

This clonotype was picked up many times. This chain links TRBV10-3 with TRBJ2-7; unclear D gene. V lost 5 bases and J 0 bases, leaving 11 bases between the germline ends. Germline V gene sequence: CDR1 ENHRY, CDR2 SYGVKD. The CDR3 consists of 14 residues. The CDR3 DNA reads as TGTGCCATCAGTATAAGGGTGAGCTCCTACGAGCAGTACTTC. Amino acid sequence: CAISIRVSSYEQYF.

This clonotype was detected many times. This rearrangement joins TRBV5-5 to TRBJ1-2, with 7 bases lining up with TRBD1. Germline V gene sequence: CDR1 SGHKS, CDR2 YYEKEE (reference sequence). V dropped 2 bases and J dropped 4; count of bases not matched to a gene: 5. This CDR3 is 14 amino acids long. The CDR3 DNA is TGTGCCAGCAGCTTAAGAGGGGGCCTCTATGGCTACACCTTC. It codes for CASSLRGGLYGYTF.

This clonotype was counted ten times or more. The chain couples TRBV29-1 to TRBJ1-1; D unclear. Between the trimmed V and J ends, which lost 1 base and 4 bases, there was a span of 13 bases. Germline loops: CDR1 SQVTM, CDR2 ANQGSEA. The CDR3 has 14 residues. CDR3 DNA sequence: TGCAGCGTTGAAGGGCAGGCCCTGGGCACTGAAGCTTTCTTT. Encoded protein: CSVEGQALGTEAFF.

This clonotype was seen many times. The genes are TRBV7-8 and TRBJ2-2; D possibly uses TRBD1 or TRBD2 (5 bases each). V was pared by 3 bases and J by 4 bases, with 12 bases between. This CDR3 comprises 15 residues. CDR1 and CDR2 from the germline V gene are SGHVS and FQNEAQ. For the CDR3, the DNA is TGTGCCAGCAGCTTCGGGACGGACCTCACCGGGGAGCTGTTTTTT. Its protein product is CASSFGTDLTGELFF.

In its sample, this clonotype was seen a few times. V is TRBV7-6 and J is TRBJ1-5; no definite D call. V was clipped by 2 bases and J by 4 bases, with 9 bases between them. Germline V lookup: CDR1 SGHVS, CDR2 FNYEAQ. The CDR3 consists of 14 residues. CDR3: CASSLSPTNQPQHF. CDR3 in DNA: TGTGCCAGCAGCTTATCCCCTACTAATCAGCCCCAGCATTTT.

This clonotype was seen repeatedly, ten times or more. The chain couples TRBV6-5 to TRBJ2-3; TRBD2 aligns across 11 bases. The CDR3 has 15 amino acids. From germline, CDR1 is MNHEY and CDR2 SVGAGI. The V and J ends lost 7 bases and 2 bases, in that order; junction bases with no gene match: 5. CDR3 sequence: CASTLSGGDTDTQYF. DNA of the CDR3: TGTGCCAGCACCCTTAGCGGGGGGGACACAGATACGCAGTATTTT.

This clonotype has at least ten counts. The chain carries TRBV20-1 and TRBJ1-6; possible D gene TRBD1, 6 bases. This CDR3 region has 13 residues. Trimming took off 5 bases at V and 8 bases at J, with 13 bases between the two ends. In germline, CDR1 is DFQATT, CDR2 SNEGSKA (reference sequence). The CDR3 reads CSAAGTPDSPLHF. CDR3 nucleotide sequence: TGCAGTGCTGCCGGGACACCAGATTCACCCCTCCACTTT.

Ten or more counts support this clonotype. This chain connects TRBV7-2 to TRBJ2-6; no clear D gene. The germline V and J ends were trimmed by 0 bases and 1 base, with 10 bases remaining between them. Germline CDR1 SGHTA, CDR2 FQGNSA. This CDR3 is built from 17 residues. CDR3 bases: TGTGCCAGCAGCTTAGCGCCGCCACAATCTGGGGCCAACGTCCTGACTTTC. This encodes CASSLAPPQSGANVLTF.

This clonotype occurred many times. V gene TRBV27 combines with J gene TRBJ2-3; the match to TRBD2 covers 14 bases. With V trimmed by 5 bases and J by 9 bases, 7 bases remained unmatched. This CDR3 has 15 amino acids. Germline loops: CDR1 MNHEY, CDR2 SMNVEV (reference sequence). The CDR3 coding sequence is TGTGCCAGCAGTCGACTAGCGGGGGGGCCCCGGACGCAGTATTTT. Protein product: CASSRLAGGPRTQYF.

Ten or more counts support this clonotype. V usage is TRBV4-2 and J usage is TRBJ1-2; D gene unclear. Germline CDR1 LGHNA, CDR2 YNFKEQ. V lost 0 bases to trimming and J lost 0 bases, with 11 bases between them. The CDR3 extends over 16 amino acids. The CDR3 nucleotides read TGTGCCAGCAGCCAAGATTGGTCAGCAGCTAACTATGGCTACACCTTC. It translates to CASSQDWSAANYGYTF.

This clonotype occurred many times. The chain employs TRBV10-3 and TRBJ2-7, with 7 bases matching TRBD2. V lost 3 bases to trimming and J lost 7 bases; unmatched junction nucleotides: 12. Germline V gene sequence: CDR1 ENHRY, CDR2 SYGVKD. The CDR3 has 15 amino acids. CDR3 amino acids: CAISDVLAARDEQYF. CDR3 bases: TGTGCCATCAGTGACGTGCTAGCGGCTCGGGATGAGCAGTACTTC.

This clonotype was detected ten times or more. This chain links TRBV7-9 with TRBJ1-6; D not certain. In germline, CDR1 is SEHNR, CDR2 FQNEAQ (reference sequence). This CDR3 spans 16 amino acids. V was shortened by 4 bases and J by 0 bases, with 10 bases between the two germline ends. The DNA of the CDR3 is TGTGCCAGCAGCTCATCGGAGGTCTCCTATAATTCACCCCTCCACTTT. Its translation is CASSSSEVSYNSPLHF.

This clonotype was found many times. The rearrangement uses TRBV5-1 and TRBJ1-1, with D possibly TRBD1 on 6 matching bases. V shed 5 bases and J shed 5 bases, with 13 bases lying between them. The CDR3 is 13 residues long. The germline V gene has CDR1 SGHRS and CDR2 YFSETQ. CDR3 sequence (DNA): TGCGCCAGCAGTCGAGGGGGTGAGACTGAAGCTTTCTTT. Protein product: CASSRGGETEAFF.

This clonotype has ten or more counts. This chain joins TRBV9 and TRBJ1-4; D not certain. Trimming shortened V by 0 bases and J by 8 bases, and 5 bases separated the two germline ends. Germline CDR1 reads SGDLS; CDR2 reads YYNGEE. The length of the CDR3 is 12 residues. The CDR3 loop is CASSVAGEKLFF. DNA of the CDR3: TGTGCCAGCAGCGTAGCGGGGGAAAAACTGTTTTTT.

This clonotype was observed many times. The gene calls are TRBV5-1 and TRBJ2-5; possible D gene TRBD2, 6 bases. The CDR3 spans 14 residues. Germline loops: CDR1 SGHRS, CDR2 YFSETQ. Trimming took off 4 bases at V and 4 bases at J, with 14 bases between the two ends. The CDR3 DNA reads as TGCGCCAGCAGCCCAGGAGGGCCTGGAGAGACCCAGTACTTC. This translates into CASSPGGPGETQYF.

This clonotype was counted at least ten times. V is TRBV10-3 and J is TRBJ1-2; D remains unclear. Germline CDR1 ENHRY, CDR2 SYGVKD. V lost 2 bases, J lost 11 bases, and 12 bases lay in between. This CDR3 is 12 amino acids long. The CDR3 sequence is CAISEPTWGYTF. The CDR3 DNA sequence: TGTGCCATCAGTGAGCCCACCTGGGGTTACACCTTC.

This clonotype has at least ten counts. The rearrangement links TRBV5-1 to TRBJ1-1; D gene unclear. V was shortened by 7 bases and J by 1 base, with 8 bases between the two germline ends. This CDR3 is built from 12 residues. The germline CDR1 and CDR2 sequences are SGHRS and YFSETQ. This CDR3 reads CASSSGNTEAFF. In DNA, the CDR3 is TGCGCCAGCTCATCTGGGAACACTGAAGCTTTCTTT.

This clonotype was detected ten times or more. The chain is built from TRBV5-1 and TRBJ1-4; possible D gene TRBD1, 6 bases. This CDR3 has 13 residues. Germline V gene data show CDR1 as SGHRS and CDR2 as YFSETQ. Trimming cost V 7 bases and J 6 bases, with 13 bases left between them. CDR3: CASAPDSYEKLFF. The CDR3 DNA reads as TGCGCCAGCGCCCCGGACAGCTATGAAAAACTGTTTTTT.

This clonotype was seen at least ten times. V gene TRBV20-1 combines with J gene TRBJ1-2; D not certain. Germline lookup yields CDR1 DFQATT and CDR2 SNEGSKA (reference sequence). The V end lost 6 bases, the J end lost 2 bases, and 13 bases lay between the germline ends. The CDR3 runs to 13 residues. CDR3 sequence: CSATKTLNYGYTF. For the CDR3, the DNA is TGCAGTGCAACTAAGACACTCAACTATGGCTACACCTTC.

This clonotype was seen repeatedly, ten times or more. The chain has TRBV20-1 and TRBJ2-3; 7 nucleotides match TRBD1. CDR3 length: 17 residues. V lost 1 base to trimming and J lost 1 base; unmatched junction nucleotides: 11. The germline V gene encodes CDR1 DFQATT and CDR2 SNEGSKA (reference sequence). CDR3 coding DNA: TGCAGTGCTAGAGGTATCGAGCAGGGGGTTGGCACAGATACGCAGTATTTT. Protein product: CSARGIEQGVGTDTQYF.

This clonotype was observed many times. The gene calls are TRBV2 and TRBJ1-1, with D uncertain. The CDR3 spans 16 residues. Germline CDR1 SNHLY, CDR2 FYNNEI. V was cut by 3 bases and J by 1 base, with 15 bases left in between. The CDR3 nucleotides are TGTGCCAGCAGTGACGACACCTCTTGGACGAACACTGAAGCTTTCTTT. Protein: CASSDDTSWTNTEAFF.

In its sample, this clonotype was seen many times. This chain links TRBV29-1 with TRBJ2-3; the D gene is possibly TRBD1 (5 bases). V shed 0 bases and J shed 5 bases, with 9 bases lying between them. CDR1 and CDR2 from the germline V gene are SQVTM and ANQGSEA. The CDR3 runs 13 residues. CDR3 protein: CSVEDLTEDTQYF. DNA of the CDR3: TGCAGCGTTGAAGATCTGACAGAAGATACGCAGTATTTT.

This clonotype was seen at least ten times. The chain couples TRBV5-1 to TRBJ2-1; D possibly uses TRBD1 or TRBD2 (6 bases each). V lost 0 bases and J lost 9, with 13 bases in between. Germline assignment: CDR1 SGHRS and CDR2 YFSETQ. This CDR3 is 14 amino acids long. CDR3 in amino acids: CASSLDREDGEQFF. CDR3 nucleotide sequence: TGCGCCAGCAGCTTGGACAGGGAGGATGGTGAGCAGTTCTTC.